This T cell receptor (beta chain) was recorded in a study of shared clonotypes between healthy human individuals. Profiled with immunoSEQ multiplex PCR; TCRdb holds only in-frame clones, not every one. The data contain 1.4 million or so clones, 98% of them singletons. CDR1 SNHLY and CDR2 FYNNEI come from the germline V gene. The CDR3 consists of 15 residues. The ends lost 5 bases at V and 1 base at J; junction bases unmatched: 4. The chain combines TRBV2 with TRBJ1-5, with 8 bases identical to TRBD1. The source material was naive CD4+ T cells sorted from blood. Subset given: CD45RA+ positively selected. This TCR derives from a man in his thirties or forties in good health. The CDR3: CASSRGTGSNQPQHF. For the CDR3, the DNA is TGTGCCAGCAGTCGGGGGACAGGCAGCAATCAGCCCCAGCATTTT.